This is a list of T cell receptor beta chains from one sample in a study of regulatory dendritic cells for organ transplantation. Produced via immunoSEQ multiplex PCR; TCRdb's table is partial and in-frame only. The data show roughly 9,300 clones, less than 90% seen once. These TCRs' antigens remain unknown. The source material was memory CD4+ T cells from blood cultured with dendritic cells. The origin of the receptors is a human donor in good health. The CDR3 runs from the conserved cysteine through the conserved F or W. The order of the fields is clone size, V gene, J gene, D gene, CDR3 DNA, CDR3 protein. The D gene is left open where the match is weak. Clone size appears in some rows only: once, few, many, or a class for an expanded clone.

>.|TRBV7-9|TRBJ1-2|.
TGTGCCAGCAGCCCTCAAGAGACAGGACCTAACTATGGCTACACCTTC
CASSPQETGPNYGYTF
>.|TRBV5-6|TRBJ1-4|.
TGTGCCAGCAGCTTGGGGGTTGCTACTAATGAAAAACTGTTTTTT
CASSLGVATNEKLFF
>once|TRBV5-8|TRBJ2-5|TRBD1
TGTGCCAGCAGCTTCTACAGGGGTTACGAAGAGACCCAGTACTTC
CASSFYRGYEETQYF
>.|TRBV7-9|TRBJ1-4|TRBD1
TGTGCCAGCAGCTCGCCGGGACAGGGGAATTCTAATGAAAAACTGTTTTTT
CASSSPGQGNSNEKLFF